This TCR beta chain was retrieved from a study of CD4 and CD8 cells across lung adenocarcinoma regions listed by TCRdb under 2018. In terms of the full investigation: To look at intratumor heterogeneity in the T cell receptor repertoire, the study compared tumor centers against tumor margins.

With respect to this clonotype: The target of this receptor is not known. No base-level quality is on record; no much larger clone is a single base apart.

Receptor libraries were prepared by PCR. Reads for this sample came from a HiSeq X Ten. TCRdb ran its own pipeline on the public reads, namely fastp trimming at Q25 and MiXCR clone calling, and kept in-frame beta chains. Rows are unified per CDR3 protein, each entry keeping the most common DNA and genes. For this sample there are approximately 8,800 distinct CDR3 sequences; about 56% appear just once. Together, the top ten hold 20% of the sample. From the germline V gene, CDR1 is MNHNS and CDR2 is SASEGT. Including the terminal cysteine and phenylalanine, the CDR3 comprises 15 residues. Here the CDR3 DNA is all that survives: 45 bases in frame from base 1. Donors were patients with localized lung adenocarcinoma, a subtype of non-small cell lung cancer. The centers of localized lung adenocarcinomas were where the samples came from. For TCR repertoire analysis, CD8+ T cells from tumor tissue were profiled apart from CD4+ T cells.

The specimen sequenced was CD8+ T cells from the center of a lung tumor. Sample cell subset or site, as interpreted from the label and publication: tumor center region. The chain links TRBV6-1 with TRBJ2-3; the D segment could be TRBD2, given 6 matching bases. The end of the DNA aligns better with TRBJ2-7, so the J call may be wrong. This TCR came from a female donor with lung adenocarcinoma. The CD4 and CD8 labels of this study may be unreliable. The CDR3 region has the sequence CASSAEGKAKDTQYF. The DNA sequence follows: TGTGCCAGCAGCGCGGAGGGAAAGGCCAAAGATACGCAGTACTTC.